These 17 T cell receptor beta chains share one sample of origin, sequenced in a study of spatial heterogeneity in lung cancer. Each CDR3 protein gets one entry after TCRdb re-called the 5' RACE reads with MiXCR. The top ten hold 15% to 20% of the sample, which has around 19,000 distinct CDR3 sequences, 20% to 25% seen once. The time point was: sample taken at primary tumor resection. Unsorted whole RNA of tumor, nontumor lung or frozen PBMC was sequenced. The source was PBMCs, collected at surgery. Receptors originate from a female donor with early-stage non-small cell lung cancer.

The J gene is TRBJ2-1, the V gene TRBV9; perhaps TRBD2 as D (5 bases). Germline CDR1 reads SGDLS; CDR2 reads YYNGEE. CDR3 length: 12 amino acids. V was cut by 2 bases and J by 6 bases, with 6 bases left in between. The CDR3 sequence: CASSVGLNEQFF. In DNA form, the CDR3 reads TGTGCCAGCAGCGTCGGACTCAATGAGCAGTTCTTC.

This clonotype appeared many times. The genes are TRBV28 and TRBJ2-7; TRBD2 matches at 7 bases. The V gene's germline CDR1 is MDHEN and CDR2 SYDVKM. The ends lost 4 bases at V and 11 bases at J; junction bases unmatched: 8. The CDR3 has 12 amino acids. The CDR3 reads CASSSTSFLEYF. The DNA for the CDR3 is TGTGCCAGCAGTTCGACTAGCTTTTTGGAGTACTTC.

By sample share, this clonotype is medium-sized. The chain combines TRBV3-1 with TRBJ2-7, with 7 nucleotides matching TRBD2. This CDR3 region has 14 residues. J was trimmed by 7 bases and V by 1 base; bases with no gene match: 7. In germline, CDR1 is LGHDT, CDR2 YNNKEL (reference sequence). The CDR3 sequence is CASSQAGRSGEQYF. The CDR3 region has the DNA TGTGCCAGCAGCCAAGCCGGGAGGAGCGGTGAGCAGTACTTC.

The chain combines TRBV20-1 with TRBJ2-5; TRBD1 matches at 7 bases. The V and J ends lost 6 bases and 1 base, in that order; junction bases with no gene match: 5. Germline CDR1 DFQATT, CDR2 SNEGSKA (reference sequence). This CDR3 has 13 amino acids. The CDR3: CSAEGQLQETQYF. In nucleotides, the CDR3 is TGCAGTGCAGAGGGACAGCTCCAAGAGACCCAGTACTTC.

The chain combines TRBV6-1 with TRBJ2-3; 10 bases line up with TRBD1. V trimming: 3 bases; J trimming: 6 bases; junction bases outside the gene matches: 3. CDR3 size: 14 residues. Per the germline V gene, CDR1 is MNHNS and CDR2 is SASEGT. CDR3 sequence: CASSETGGRDTQYF. In DNA form, the CDR3 reads TGTGCCAGCAGTGAGACAGGGGGCAGGGATACGCAGTATTTT.

This clonotype appeared many times. This chain links TRBV27 with TRBJ1-1; 8 bases align to TRBD1. The germline CDR1 and CDR2 sequences are MNHEY and SMNVEV (reference sequence). This CDR3 is built from 14 residues. The ends lost 2 bases at V and 4 bases at J; junction bases unmatched: 3. The CDR3 spells CASSLVTGATEAFF. CDR3 coding DNA: TGTGCCAGCAGTTTAGTGACAGGGGCCACTGAAGCTTTCTTT.

This clonotype is categorized as medium-sized (0.01 to 0.1%). The V and J genes are TRBV6-1 and TRBJ1-4; 8 nucleotides align to TRBD1. J was trimmed by 8 bases and V by 7 bases; bases with no gene match: 12. CDR3 length equals 15 residues. The germline CDR1 and CDR2 sequences are MNHNS and SASEGT. The CDR3 DNA follows: TGTGCCAGCACACGAGGCGGACAGGGAGGCGAAAAACTGTTTTTT. Encoded protein: CASTRGGQGGEKLFF.

This rearrangement joins TRBV2 to TRBJ1-5; TRBD1 aligns across 8 bases. The length of the CDR3 is 14 residues. Germline assignment: CDR1 SNHLY and CDR2 FYNNEI. The ends lost 4 bases at V and 3 bases at J; junction bases unmatched: 2. CDR3 DNA sequence: TGTGCCAGCAGTGGGACAGGGAACAATCAGCCCCAGCATTTT. It codes for CASSGTGNNQPQHF.

This clonotype was counted many times. The genes are TRBV12-3 or TRBV12-4 and TRBJ2-1; TRBD1 agrees at 8 bases. V shed 3 bases, J shed 15 bases, and the junction held 7 bases outside the gene matches. The CDR3 extends over 12 amino acids. The CDR3 region has the DNA TGTGCCAGCAGTTTGACAGGGGCCTTAGCGTTCTTC. Protein sequence: CASSLTGALAFF.

This clonotype rates as medium-sized (0.01 to 0.1%). This chain uses TRBV20-1 with TRBJ2-7; D possibly corresponds to TRBD1 (5 bases). The V and J ends lost 4 bases and 2 bases respectively, with 12 bases between them. The CDR3 is 13 amino acids. Germline V CDR1 and CDR2: DFQATT, SNEGSKA (reference sequence). CDR3 residues: CSAILREPYEQYF. For the CDR3, the DNA is TGCAGTGCTATTCTCAGGGAACCCTACGAGCAGTACTTC.

Concerning this clonotype itself: A much larger clonotype is one base distant, so this may be a read error. The chain joins TRBV12-3 or TRBV12-4 to TRBJ1-5; weak D call: TRBD1 (5 bases). The CDR3 contains 15 residues. Trimming shortened V by 5 bases and J by 5 bases, and 16 bases separated the two germline ends. CDR3: CASSRFDRTYQPQHF. In nucleotides, the CDR3 is TGTGCCAGCAGTCGATTCGACAGAACCTATCAGCCCCAGCATTTT.

The chain combines TRBV7-2 with TRBJ2-1, with D possibly TRBD1 on 6 matching bases. From germline, CDR1 is SGHTA and CDR2 FQGNSA. The CDR3 is 17 amino acids. Trimming took off 5 bases at V and 12 bases at J, with 29 bases between the two ends. CDR3 region: CASSPTTGTTGNIGQFF. CDR3 DNA sequence: TGTGCCAGCAGCCCAACAACCGGGACAACGGGGAATATCGGGCAGTTCTTC.

This clonotype occurred many times. The rearrangement links TRBV6-2 or TRBV6-3 to TRBJ2-3; 8 nucleotides match TRBD2. The CDR3 is 16 amino acids. With V trimmed by 5 bases and J by 0 bases, 7 bases remained unmatched. CDR1 and CDR2 (germline): MNHEY, SVGEGT. DNA for the CDR3: TGTGCCAGCAGTCGCCGGGGGGGGACTAGCACAGATACGCAGTATTTT. Translation: CASSRRGGTSTDTQYF.

This sequence joins TRBV24-1 and TRBJ1-4; D is possibly TRBD1 (6 bases). CDR1 is KGHDR, CDR2 SFDVKD, per germline. The length of the CDR3 is 13 residues. Deletions cut 6 bases from V and 8 bases from J, with 12 bases between. The CDR3 loop reads CATSQGGNEKLFF. The CDR3 nucleotides read TGTGCCACCAGTCAAGGGGGAAACGAAAAACTGTTTTTT.

This clonotype was seen repeatedly, ten times or more. CDR3 amino acids: CASSLALRYEQYF. The CDR3 nucleotides are TGTGCCAGCAGCTTAGCGTTACGCTACGAGCAGTACTTC. J is TRBJ2-7 and V is TRBV7-8; no clear D. The CDR3 spans 13 residues. V lost 0 bases to trimming and J lost 3 bases, with 6 bases between them. The germline CDR1 and CDR2 sequences are SGHVS and FQNEAQ.

This clonotype was observed a handful of times. The rearrangement links TRBV14 to TRBJ2-7; D remains unclear. This CDR3 is built from 12 residues. Germline V gene lookup returns CDR1 SGHDN and CDR2 FVKESK. V was cut by 1 base and J by 11 bases, with 12 bases left in between. The CDR3 region has the DNA TGTGCCAGCAGCCAAGCGAACGCGCAGGAGTACTTC. It is translated as CASSQANAQEYF.

This clonotype has a count of ten or more. The chain combines TRBV20-1 with TRBJ1-2; no definite D call. V lost 6 bases and J 4 bases, leaving 12 bases between the germline ends. CDR3 length: 12 residues. Germline V gene data show CDR1 as DFQATT and CDR2 as SNEGSKA (reference sequence). This CDR3 is CSASGGLYGYTF. The CDR3 DNA follows: TGCAGTGCCTCCGGAGGTCTCTATGGCTACACCTTC.